This entry lists 26 T cell receptor beta chains sequenced from one sample in a study of blood T cell repertoires in COVID-19. Assay: immunoSEQ multiplex PCR; the TCRdb copy retains only in-frame clones and omits some. The sample lists 250,000 or so clones; about 83% were seen once. The source material was peripheral blood. All receptors come from a man older than 75 with acute or convalescent COVID-19.

This clone is a singleton in its sample. The rearrangement joins TRBV28 to TRBJ1-4; 10 positions agree with TRBD1. V shed 5 bases and J 5 bases; nucleotides not matched to a gene: 8. Germline V gene lookup returns CDR1 MDHEN and CDR2 SYDVKM. The CDR3 consists of 16 residues. DNA of the CDR3: TGTGCCAGCAGTGGGGAAATGGGACAGGGGAATGAAAAACTGTTTTTT. Protein: CASSGEMGQGNEKLFF.

The chain links TRBV12-3 or TRBV12-4 to TRBJ2-7, with D perhaps matching TRBD1 (6 bases). The ends were cut back, 6 bases at V and 2 bases at J, with 11 bases in the middle. The CDR3 consists of 13 residues. The CDR3 DNA sequence: TGTGCCAGCAGGGTACAGGGAACCTACGAGCAGTACTTC. It codes for CASRVQGTYEQYF.

This clone was recorded once. This rearrangement joins TRBV28 to TRBJ2-2; perhaps TRBD2 as D (6 bases). The V end was cut by 5 bases, the J end by 2 bases, with 15 bases between. The CDR3 runs 16 residues. Per the germline V gene, CDR1 is MDHEN and CDR2 is SYDVKM. The CDR3 spells CASSPRRDGNTGELFF. CDR3 in DNA: TGTGCCAGCAGTCCGCGGCGGGACGGTAACACCGGGGAGCTGTTTTTT.

J is TRBJ1-4 and V is TRBV29-1, with D hard to call. This CDR3 is built from 16 residues. The V end was cut by 5 bases, the J end by 6 bases, with 22 bases between. Germline V gene data show CDR1 as SQVTM and CDR2 as ANQGSEA. CDR3 in amino acids: CSVSPPGGRIDEKLFF. The CDR3 coding sequence is TGCAGCGTTTCACCTCCAGGAGGCCGGATCGATGAAAAACTGTTTTTT.

V is TRBV18 and J is TRBJ2-7; TRBD1 matches 7 bases. The CDR3 runs to 15 residues. J was trimmed by 3 bases and V by 6 bases; bases with no gene match: 11. CDR1 is KGHSH and CDR2 is LQKENI in the germline V gene. CDR3 bases: TGTGCCAGCTCGTCCACAGGGGAAACCTACTACGAGCAGTACTTC. It codes for CASSSTGETYYEQYF. Complete variable domain (other parts from reference TRBV18 and TRBJ2-7): NAGVMQNPRHLVRRRGQEARLRCSPMKGHSHVYWYRQLPEEGLKFMVYLQKENIIDESGMPKERFSAEFPKEGPSILRIQQVVRGDSAAYFCASSSTGETYYEQYFGPGTRLTVT.

The chain joins TRBV5-5 to TRBJ2-2; 9 bases fit TRBD1. The CDR3 consists of 15 residues. The junction had 2 bases not matched to a gene; V was cut back by 3 bases and J by 2 bases. Germline V gene lookup returns CDR1 SGHKS and CDR2 YYEKEE (reference sequence). CDR3 DNA: TGTGCCAGCAGCTGGACAGGGGTTAACACCGGGGAGCTGTTTTTT. It encodes CASSWTGVNTGELFF.

The V call is TRBV7-2, the J call TRBJ2-7; 10 positions match TRBD2. This CDR3 comprises 14 residues. J was trimmed by 3 bases and V by 3 bases; bases with no gene match: 2. Germline V CDR1 and CDR2: SGHTA, FQGNSA. In DNA form, the CDR3 reads TGTGCCAGCAGCTTCTCTAGCGGGAGCTACGAGCAGTACTTC. Residues: CASSFSSGSYEQYF.

This clone was found once. The chain joins TRBV28 to TRBJ1-6; 9 bases match TRBD1. Per the germline V gene, CDR1 is MDHEN and CDR2 is SYDVKM. The CDR3 covers 16 residues. The ends lost 5 bases at V and 10 bases at J; junction bases unmatched: 12. This CDR3 reads CASSNPGTGRSSPLHF. CDR3 bases: TGTGCCAGCAGTAACCCCGGGACAGGGCGGTCCTCACCCCTCCACTTT.

The chain is built from TRBV5-6 and TRBJ2-1; possible D gene TRBD1, 6 bases. V lost 4 bases to trimming and J lost 8 bases, with 7 bases between them. The germline gives CDR1 SGHDT, CDR2 YYEEEE. The CDR3 has 11 residues. The CDR3 DNA reads TGTGCCAGCAGCCACAGGGATGAGCAGTTCTTC. It encodes CASSHRDEQFF.

V is TRBV7-2 and J is TRBJ1-1; 9 positions match TRBD1. The V gene's germline CDR1 is SGHTA and CDR2 FQGNSA. V shed 5 bases and J 5 bases; nucleotides not matched to a gene: 12. This CDR3 is 16 amino acids long. CDR3: CASSPPGTGFSTEAFF. CDR3 nucleotides: TGTGCCAGCAGCCCGCCCGGGACAGGGTTTTCTACTGAAGCTTTCTTT.

The rearrangement uses TRBV2 and TRBJ2-3; D perhaps matches TRBD1 (6 bases). The V gene's germline CDR1 is SNHLY and CDR2 FYNNEI. Trimming removed 4 bases at V and 1 base at J, with 9 bases between. CDR3 length equals 14 residues. CDR3 sequence: CASSGGRGTDTQYF. DNA for the CDR3: TGTGCCAGCAGTGGGGGGCGAGGCACAGATACGCAGTATTTT.

The chain carries TRBV6-5 and TRBJ2-7; 7 bases match TRBD1. CDR3 length equals 15 residues. With 6 bases clipped from V and 0 bases from J, the junction kept 8 bases outside the gene matches. The germline gives CDR1 MNHEY, CDR2 SVGAGI. The CDR3 is CASRASRDSSYEQYF. The CDR3 DNA sequence: TGTGCCAGCAGAGCTTCCCGGGACAGCTCCTACGAGCAGTACTTC.

This clone was seen just once. The chain has TRBV7-3 and TRBJ2-7, with TRBD2 identical over 11 bases. V lost 5 bases, J lost 5 bases, and 5 bases stayed unmatched. This CDR3 region has 14 residues. Germline loops: CDR1 SGHTA, CDR2 FQGTGA. This chain's CDR3 is CASSLPGLADEQYF. CDR3 nucleotide sequence: TGTGCCAGCAGCCTCCCGGGACTAGCGGACGAGCAGTACTTC.

V usage is TRBV7-2 and J usage is TRBJ1-1; TRBD1 might be the D (6 bases). Germline V gives CDR1 SGHTA, CDR2 FQGNSA. The V gene lost 5 bases and the J gene lost 3 bases, with 16 bases spanning the gap. There are 15 residues in the CDR3. DNA of the CDR3: TGTGCCAGCAGCATCAACAGGGCGGCGTACACTGAAGCTTTCTTT. Its translation: CASSINRAAYTEAFF.

This sequence joins TRBV9 and TRBJ2-3; D is possibly TRBD2 (5 bases). The CDR3 spans 15 residues. Trimming shortened V by 4 bases and J by 1 base, and 13 bases separated the two germline ends. CDR1 is SGDLS, CDR2 YYNGEE, per germline. In DNA, the CDR3 is TGTGCCAGCAGCAGTAGGGCCGGGGGCACAGATACGCAGTATTTT. Amino acids: CASSSRAGGTDTQYF.

The chain is built from TRBV3-1 (or the pseudogene TRBV3-2) and TRBJ1-2; D gene uncertain. V lost 6 bases and J 8 bases, leaving 13 bases between the germline ends. Germline V gene data show CDR1 as LGHDT and CDR2 as YNNKEL (reference sequence). The CDR3 sequence is 12 residues long. CDR3 bases: TGTGCCAGCAGTCAGAATGTGGGCGGCTACACCTTC. It translates to CASSQNVGGYTF.

This clone appeared a few times. The chain combines TRBV12-3 or TRBV12-4 with TRBJ1-2, with a possible D match to TRBD1 (5 bases). There are 13 residues in the CDR3. Trimming stripped 2 bases from V and 5 bases from J, with 9 bases between. The CDR3 bases are TGTGCCAGCAGTTTACAGGGCGAGTATGGCTACACCTTC. This gives the protein CASSLQGEYGYTF.

This clone has only a few counts. CDR3 sequence (DNA): TGTGCCAGCAGTTCCCCTCGGTCCTACGAGCAGTACTTC. Protein: CASSSPRSYEQYF. The V call is TRBV6-5, the J call TRBJ2-7; no clear D. Germline loops: CDR1 MNHEY, CDR2 SVGAGI. This CDR3 spans 13 amino acids. With 4 bases removed from V and 1 base from J, the gap between germline ends came to 8 bases.

This chain connects TRBV19 to TRBJ1-4; TRBD1 matches 10 bases. The CDR3 sequence is 18 residues long. V was clipped by 5 bases and J by 10 bases; unmatched bases: 19. Germline CDR1 LNHDA, CDR2 SQIVND (reference sequence). CDR3 protein: CASSAAGTGVTPSGKLFF. For the CDR3, the DNA is TGTGCCAGTAGTGCAGCCGGGACAGGGGTTACCCCCTCGGGAAAACTGTTTTTT.

The V call is TRBV29-1, the J call TRBJ2-3, with TRBD1 matching 8 bases. Germline V gives CDR1 SQVTM, CDR2 ANQGSEA. The V gene end was trimmed by 4 bases and the J gene end by 7 bases; junction bases not matched to a gene: 4. The length of the CDR3 is 12 residues. In nucleotides, the CDR3 is TGCAGCGTTGCAGGGGGCAGGAATACGCAGTATTTT. It translates to CSVAGGRNTQYF.

The chain recombines TRBV19 with TRBJ1-2; D is possibly TRBD1 (5 bases). From germline, CDR1 is LNHDA and CDR2 SQIVND (reference sequence). Trimming removed 3 bases from V and 0 bases from J, with 8 bases in between. This CDR3 comprises 14 residues. DNA of the CDR3: TGTGCCAGTAGTATGGCAGGGACTAACTATGGCTACACCTTC. Translating gives CASSMAGTNYGYTF.

The J gene is TRBJ2-2, the V gene TRBV11-2, with TRBD2 as a possible D gene (5 bases). Per germline, CDR1 SGHAT and CDR2 FQNNGV. The CDR3 runs 15 residues. The V and J ends lost 6 bases and 7 bases respectively, with 18 bases between them. CDR3 in amino acids: CASSPSRVAGGELFF. CDR3 DNA: TGTGCCAGCAGTCCGTCGAGGGTAGCTGGCGGGGAGCTGTTTTTT.

A single count supports this clone. The chain joins TRBV6-6 to TRBJ1-2; TRBD1 matches 10 bases. CDR3 size: 13 residues. Unmatched junction bases numbered 3, after V lost 5 bases and J lost 6 bases. Per germline, CDR1 MNHNY and CDR2 SVGAGI (reference sequence). The CDR3 coding sequence is TGTGCCAGCAGTCCCGGGACAGGGGATGGCTACACCTTC. Its protein product is CASSPGTGDGYTF.

The V call is TRBV5-5, the J call TRBJ2-1; the match to TRBD1 covers 7 bases. V shed 0 bases, J shed 2 bases, and the junction held 2 bases outside the gene matches. This CDR3 contains 15 residues. CDR1 SGHKS and CDR2 YYEKEE come from the germline V gene (reference sequence). The CDR3 sequence: CASSLEGTAYNEQFF. For the CDR3, the DNA is TGTGCCAGCAGCTTGGAGGGGACAGCCTACAATGAGCAGTTCTTC.

This chain uses TRBV6-5 with TRBJ1-5, with D perhaps TRBD1 (5 bases). The CDR3 length is 12 residues. The V gene lost 7 bases and the J gene lost 7 bases, with 11 bases spanning the gap. Germline V gene sequence: CDR1 MNHEY, CDR2 SVGAGI. The CDR3 protein is CASTGMGQPQHF. Here the CDR3 DNA reads TGTGCCAGCACAGGGATGGGACAGCCCCAGCATTTT.

The V call is TRBV5-1, the J call TRBJ2-6; 7 bases line up with TRBD1. This CDR3 comprises 18 residues. V shed 3 bases, J shed 2 bases, and the junction held 11 bases outside the gene matches. From germline, CDR1 is SGHRS and CDR2 YFSETQ. This CDR3 is CASSWEQGVGTGANVLTF. The CDR3, as DNA: TGCGCCAGCAGCTGGGAGCAGGGGGTTGGTACTGGGGCCAACGTCCTGACTTTC.